This T cell receptor beta chain was retrieved from a study of post-analysis software for immune sequencing data. Whole-study findings and limits: TRBV segments more frequent in patients than in controls numbered roughly 5 and included TRBV5-6, TRBV5-1 and TRBV20-1. Normalized Chao1 diversity in multiple sclerosis patients fell significantly below that of controls.

This CDR3 spans 12 amino acids. In germline, CDR1 is SQVTM, CDR2 ANQGSEA. The V gene lost 3 bases and the J gene lost 6 bases, with 9 bases spanning the gap. Points on this clonotype: Its antigen is not identified.

Incorporated into the TCR beta cDNA libraries were unique molecular identifiers, which served to reduce PCR and sequencing biases. From around 0.96 to 9.9 million T cells, about 500,000 cDNA molecules were obtained. TCRdb reanalysed the PCR reads using MiXCR and keeps one entry per CDR3 protein. This sample has more than 350,000 distinct CDR3 sequences, with roughly 38% found just once. Input material: blood. This TCR was sampled from a girl aged 2 to 9 with multiple sclerosis. This chain joins TRBV29-1 and TRBJ2-1, with D possibly being TRBD1 or TRBD2 (5 bases each). Here the CDR3 DNA reads TGCAGCGTTGAGGGGGATGTCAATGAGCAGTTCTTC. It yields the protein CSVEGDVNEQFF.